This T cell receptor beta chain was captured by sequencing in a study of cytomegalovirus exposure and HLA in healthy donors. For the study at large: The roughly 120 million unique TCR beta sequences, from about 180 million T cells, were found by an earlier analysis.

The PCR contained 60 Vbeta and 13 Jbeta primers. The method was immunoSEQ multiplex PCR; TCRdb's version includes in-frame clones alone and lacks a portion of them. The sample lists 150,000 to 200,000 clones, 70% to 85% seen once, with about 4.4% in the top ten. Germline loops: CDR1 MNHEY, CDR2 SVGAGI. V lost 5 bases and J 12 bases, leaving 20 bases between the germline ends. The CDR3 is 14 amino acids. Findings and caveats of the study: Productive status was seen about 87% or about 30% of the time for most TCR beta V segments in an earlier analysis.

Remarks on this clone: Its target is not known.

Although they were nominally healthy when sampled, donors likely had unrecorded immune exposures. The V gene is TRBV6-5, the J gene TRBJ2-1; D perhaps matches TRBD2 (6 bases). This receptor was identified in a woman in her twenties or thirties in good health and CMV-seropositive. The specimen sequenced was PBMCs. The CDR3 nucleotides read TGTGCCAGCAGTCCCCGGGGTAGCGGCCGCCGGCAGTTCTTC. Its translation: CASSPRGSGRRQFF.